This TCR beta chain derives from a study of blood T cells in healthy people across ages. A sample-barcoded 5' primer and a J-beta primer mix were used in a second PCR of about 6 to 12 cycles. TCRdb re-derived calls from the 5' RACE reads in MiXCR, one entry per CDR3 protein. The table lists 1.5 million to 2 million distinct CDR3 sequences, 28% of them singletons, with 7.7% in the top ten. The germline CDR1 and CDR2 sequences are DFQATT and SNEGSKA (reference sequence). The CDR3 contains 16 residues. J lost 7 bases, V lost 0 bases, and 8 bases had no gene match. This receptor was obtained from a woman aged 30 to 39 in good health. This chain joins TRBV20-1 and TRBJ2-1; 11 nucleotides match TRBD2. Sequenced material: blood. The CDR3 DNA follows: TGCAGTGCTAGAGATTCTAGCGGGGGGCACCGAAATGAGCAGTTCTTC. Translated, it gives CSARDSSGGHRNEQFF.